This TCR beta chain came from a study of blood T cell repertoires in COVID-19 (dated by TCRdb to the early 2020s). For context, the study as a whole: Samples from collaborators originated in the United States, Italy and Spain and spanned both the acute and convalescent phases of COVID-19. The material from the prospective study consisted of cDNA or gDNA derived from T cells, B-cell-depleted T cells, or PBMCs. The samples were drawn from two sources: the first 160 participants of the ongoing ImmuneRACE study, and 1,000 to 1,500 subjects contributed by 6 global collaborators. The dataset comprised deeply sampled blood TCRbeta repertoires from subjects exposed to, actively infected with, or recovered from COVID-19. Where HLA class I and class II types were available, the types were taken from metadata supplied by the sample provider, not from assay-based typing. The repertoires were made available in a free public database intended to serve as a resource for research on the immune response to SARS-CoV-2. A de-identified subject ID, COVID-19 status, age in years and sex were almost always included in the sample metadata.

CDR1 and CDR2 are read off the germline V gene as ENHRY and SYGVKD. V and J lose 4 bases and 4 bases, and a span of 14 bases separates them. Reading from cysteine to phenylalanine, the CDR3 counts 14 amino acids. Kept here is only the CDR3 DNA, which spans 42 bases and is read in frame from base 1. The immunoSEQ Assay, a bias-controlled multiplex PCR, was used to amplify TCRbeta CDR3 regions from genomic DNA. As for how the authors treated the data: The number of nucleated cells in each sample was estimated from the amplification of reference gene primers within the assay. Sequence reads were collapsed and filtered to measure the absolute abundance of every unique TCRbeta CDR3 rearrangement. Productive Simpson clonality was computed per sample as the square root of Simpson's diversity index over productive rearrangements. The clones in this table, taken by TCRdb from immuneACCESS, are in-frame only. Not every clone is retained; where verified, under half of the shortfall comes from an unresolved V gene, and the cause of the rest is unknown. V and J calls and clone size come straight from that table; D and trimming were deduced from the DNA. This sample comprises over 600,000 clones, 85% to 90% of them detected only once. Under 0.3% of the sample is taken by the ten largest.

Findings and caveats that apply to the study as a whole: How much clinical and demographic metadata was included differed by source and by participant, and the metadata was provided uncurated.

The collaborating institutions used their own protocols to collect whole blood in K2EDTA tubes. For TCRbeta analysis, collaborators shipped samples as frozen whole blood, isolated PBMCs, or DNA extracted from either of those sample types. Details on this clone: What this receptor recognizes is not known. Base qualities are not at hand, and no much larger clone is one base apart.

The chain couples TRBV10-3 to TRBJ2-7; 5 matching bases give a weak D call of TRBD2. The specimen sequenced was peripheral blood. The origin of this receptor is a woman between 18 and 30 years old with acute or convalescent COVID-19. The CDR3: CAISVGASLYEQYF. In nucleotides, the sequence is TGTGCCATCAGTGTCGGAGCTAGCCTTTACGAGCAGTACTTC.